The 32 T cell receptor beta chains below were found in one sample sequenced in a study of blood T cells in healthy people across ages. It was with a sample-barcoded 5' primer and a J-beta primer mix that a second PCR of about 7 to 12 cycles was run. One entry per CDR3 protein results from TCRdb running MiXCR on the 5' RACE reads. The sample lists about 650,000 distinct CDR3 sequences, approximately 29% occurring once. The specimen was blood. The receptors originated from a woman of 80 years or more in good health.

With respect to this clonotype: This may stem from a read error, because a much larger clone lies one nucleotide away. The chain couples TRBV5-1 to TRBJ2-7; 9 bases align to TRBD1. CDR1 and CDR2 (germline): SGHRS, YFSETQ. The CDR3 loop spans 15 amino acids. J was trimmed by 4 bases and V by 3 bases; bases with no gene match: 8. This CDR3 reads CASSWEGTGMYEQYF. The CDR3 coding sequence is TGCGCCAGCAGCTGGGAGGGGACAGGGATGTACGAGCAGTACTTC.

This clonotype came up many times. The chain couples TRBV20-1 to TRBJ2-3, with TRBD2 matching over 11 bases. Germline CDR1 and CDR2: DFQATT and SNEGSKA (reference sequence). This CDR3 contains 19 residues. V shed 5 bases and J 0 bases; nucleotides not matched to a gene: 16. The DNA for the CDR3 is TGCAGTGCTGGCCGCCCTAGCGGGGGGATCCTGGGGAGCACAGATACGCAGTATTTT. It is translated as CSAGRPSGGILGSTDTQYF.

This clonotype was detected a few times. The chain carries TRBV18 and TRBJ2-6; TRBD2 agrees at 10 bases. Germline V gene sequence: CDR1 KGHSH, CDR2 LQKENI. The CDR3 runs 17 residues. J was trimmed by 0 bases and V by 8 bases; bases with no gene match: 7. CDR3 sequence reads: CASAGLAIFSGANVLTF. CDR3 nucleotide sequence: TGTGCCAGCGCGGGACTAGCGATCTTCTCTGGGGCCAACGTCCTGACTTTC.

Ten or more counts support this clonotype. V is TRBV7-2 and J is TRBJ1-2; D not resolved. CDR3 length equals 12 residues. Germline lookup yields CDR1 SGHTA and CDR2 FQGNSA. Trimming pared 1 base from V and 8 bases from J, leaving 8 bases between. This CDR3 reads CASSLGTLGYTF. Written as DNA, the CDR3 is TGTGCCAGCAGCTTAGGGACGTTGGGCTACACCTTC.

Many counts were recorded for this clonotype. The chain combines TRBV20-1 with TRBJ2-7; 7 bases fit TRBD2. J gave up 2 bases and V 7 bases, and 11 bases lay outside the gene matches. The CDR3 has 14 residues. Germline assignment: CDR1 DFQATT and CDR2 SNEGSKA (reference sequence). The CDR3 protein is CSGLSGTITYEQYF. CDR3 DNA: TGCAGTGGTCTTTCCGGGACTATTACCTACGAGCAGTACTTC.

The J gene is TRBJ2-3, the V gene TRBV20-1; D is perhaps TRBD1 or TRBD2 (5 bases each). Trimming removed 5 bases from V and 8 bases from J, with 17 bases in between. Germline V gene lookup returns CDR1 DFQATT and CDR2 SNEGSKA (reference sequence). The CDR3 runs to 13 residues. CDR3 DNA sequence: TGCAGTGCTGGGAAGGGGAGATCGGCTACGCAGTATTTT. Translated: CSAGKGRSATQYF.

This sequence joins TRBV12-3 or TRBV12-4 and TRBJ1-4; D is unclear. The germline V and J ends were trimmed by 6 bases and 8 bases, with 16 bases remaining between them. There are 14 residues in the CDR3. CDR3 sequence reads: CASSPMVHGEKLFF. Written as DNA, the CDR3 is TGTGCCAGCAGCCCGATGGTGCATGGGGAAAAACTGTTTTTT.

This clonotype was picked up many times. The rearrangement joins TRBV7-2 to TRBJ2-1; perhaps TRBD2 as D (7 bases). The V end lost 3 bases, the J end lost 5 bases, and 14 bases lay between the germline ends. Germline CDR1 SGHTA, CDR2 FQGNSA. The CDR3 extends over 15 amino acids. Here the CDR3 reads CASSFEGGPHNEQFF. The CDR3 DNA reads TGTGCCAGCAGCTTTGAGGGGGGGCCCCACAATGAGCAGTTCTTC.

The rearrangement uses TRBV20-1 and TRBJ2-1, with TRBD2 matching over 10 bases. This CDR3 has 16 amino acids. Per germline, CDR1 DFQATT and CDR2 SNEGSKA (reference sequence). V gave up 3 bases and J gave up 8 bases; unmatched junction bases: 13. The CDR3 DNA follows: TGCAGTGCTAGTTTGTATAGAGCGGGAGGGCGGGATGAGCAGTTCTTC. As protein: CSASLYRAGGRDEQFF.

This clonotype came up a few times. This chain uses TRBV2 with TRBJ1-6; 11 positions agree with TRBD1. The CDR3 loop spans 18 amino acids. V lost 5 bases and J lost 6; bases outside the gene matches: 12. Per the germline V gene, CDR1 is SNHLY and CDR2 is FYNNEI. The CDR3 DNA is TGTGCCAGCAGTACCCGGACAGGGGGCGCGTCTTCTAATTCACCCCTCCACTTT. This gives the protein CASSTRTGGASSNSPLHF. Together with reference TRBV2 and TRBJ1-6, the CDR3 gives the full variable domain: EPEVTQTPSHQVTQMGQEVILRCVPISNHLYFYWYRQILGQKVEFLVSFYNNEISEKSEIFDDQFSVERPDGSNFTLKIRSTKLEDSAMYFCASSTRTGGASSNSPLHFGNGTRLTVT.

The chain carries TRBV24-1 and TRBJ2-1; 7 nucleotides agree with TRBD2. Trimming took 1 base from V and 2 from J; bases not matched to a gene: 4. The CDR3 is 16 amino acids. In germline, CDR1 is KGHDR, CDR2 SFDVKD. Here the CDR3 DNA reads TGTGCCACCAGTGATTTAAGGGACTACACCTACAATGAGCAGTTCTTC. This codes for CATSDLRDYTYNEQFF.

The table lists this clonotype with many counts. The chain recombines TRBV3-1 with TRBJ2-7, with 14 bases lining up with TRBD2. The V gene's germline CDR1 is LGHDT and CDR2 YNNKEL (reference sequence). Trimming took 4 bases from V and 8 from J; bases not matched to a gene: 4. This CDR3 spans 14 amino acids. This CDR3 reads CASSRGTSGGKQYF. The CDR3 DNA reads as TGTGCCAGCAGCCGCGGGACTAGCGGGGGTAAGCAGTACTTC.

J is TRBJ1-1 and V is TRBV5-5, with 7 bases lining up with TRBD1. J was trimmed by 2 bases and V by 4 bases; bases with no gene match: 2. Germline loops: CDR1 SGHKS, CDR2 YYEKEE (reference sequence). The CDR3 runs 13 residues. The DNA for the CDR3 is TGTGCCAGCAGCGGGACAGCAAACACTGAAGCTTTCTTT. Translating gives CASSGTANTEAFF.

The V gene is TRBV5-1, the J gene TRBJ2-7; maybe TRBD1 (6 bases). The CDR3 is made up of 15 amino acids. V was cut by 4 bases and J by 7 bases, with 21 bases left in between. CDR1 is SGHRS and CDR2 is YFSETQ in the germline V gene. The CDR3 sequence is CASSVTTGSYNEQYF. The DNA for the CDR3 is TGCGCCAGCAGCGTGACTACAGGGTCCTACAATGAGCAGTACTTC.

This clonotype was recorded only once. In DNA, the CDR3 is TGCGCCAGCAGCTTGGCCCCAGGGGCGAGGAATGAGCAGTTCTTC. Amino acid sequence: CASSLAPGARNEQFF. The chain uses TRBV5-1 and TRBJ2-1; possible D gene TRBD1, 6 bases. The V gene's germline CDR1 is SGHRS and CDR2 YFSETQ. V lost 0 bases and J 7 bases, leaving 14 bases between the germline ends. The CDR3 contains 15 residues.

The V gene is TRBV6-9, the J gene TRBJ2-1; TRBD2 might be the D (5 bases). The germline V and J ends were trimmed by 6 bases and 2 bases, with 17 bases remaining between them. This CDR3 has 16 amino acids. CDR1 is MNHGY and CDR2 is SVAAGI in the germline V gene. For the CDR3, the DNA is TGTGCCAGCAGCTCAGTTGGCGGGCCGGCCTACAATGAGCAGTTCTTC. As protein: CASSSVGGPAYNEQFF.

This clonotype occurred many times. CDR3 region: CSVGAGSGTEAFF. The CDR3 nucleotides read TGCAGCGTTGGAGCAGGGAGCGGCACTGAAGCTTTCTTT. The V call is TRBV29-1, the J call TRBJ1-1, with TRBD1 as a possible D gene (5 bases). Germline CDR1 reads SQVTM; CDR2 reads ANQGSEA. Between the trimmed V and J ends, which lost 4 bases and 4 bases, there was a span of 13 bases. This CDR3 has 13 amino acids. Supplemented by reference TRBV29-1 and TRBJ1-1, the full variable domain reads SAVISQKPSRDICQRGTSLTIQCQVDSQVTMMFWYRQQPGQSLTLIATANQGSEATYESGFVIDKFPISRPNLTFSTLTVSNMSPEDSSIYLCSVGAGSGTEAFFGQGTRLTVV.

The sample holds one count of this clonotype. The J gene is TRBJ2-5, the V gene TRBV11-2; 11 nucleotides align to TRBD1. The DNA end favors TRBJ2-7, so the J call may be wrong. CDR3 length: 15 amino acids. Germline V gives CDR1 SGHAT, CDR2 FQNNGV. Written as DNA, the CDR3 is TGTGCCAGCAGCGCGAGGGACAGGGGGAGGTACGAGCAGTACTTC. It codes for CASSARDRGRYEQYF.

This clonotype was recorded many times. This rearrangement joins TRBV9 to TRBJ1-2, with 8 bases lining up with TRBD1. The CDR3 extends over 17 amino acids. Germline V lookup: CDR1 SGDLS, CDR2 YYNGEE. V lost 4 bases, J lost 4 bases, and 15 bases stayed unmatched. The CDR3 DNA reads as TGTGCCAGCAGCCTGGGGGAACAGGGGGGCCTATTCTATGGCTACACCTTC. Translation gives CASSLGEQGGLFYGYTF.

This clonotype was counted at least ten times. V gene TRBV18 combines with J gene TRBJ2-7, with 9 bases fitting TRBD1. This CDR3 contains 15 residues. V was clipped by 4 bases and J by 2 bases; unmatched bases: 6. Germline CDR1 KGHSH, CDR2 LQKENI. This CDR3 reads CASSLWGQGPYEQYF. As DNA, the CDR3 is TGTGCCAGCTCACTATGGGGACAGGGCCCCTACGAGCAGTACTTC. Combining the CDR3 with reference TRBV18 and TRBJ2-7 gives the whole variable domain NAGVMQNPRHLVRRRGQEARLRCSPMKGHSHVYWYRQLPEEGLKFMVYLQKENIIDESGMPKERFSAEFPKEGPSILRIQQVVRGDSAAYFCASSLWGQGPYEQYFGPGTRLTVT.

This clonotype was counted at least ten times. The chain links TRBV6-6 to TRBJ2-3; TRBD1 or TRBD2 may be the D gene (7 bases each). Trimming removed 2 bases at V and 1 base at J, with 10 bases between. CDR3 length equals 15 residues. Germline lookup yields CDR1 MNHNY and CDR2 SVGAGI (reference sequence). In nucleotides, the CDR3 is TGTGCCAGCAGTTACCAGGGGGGGCGCACAGATACGCAGTATTTT. It codes for CASSYQGGRTDTQYF.

Worth noting for this clonotype: This could be a read error, since a much larger clone is one nucleotide away. The V gene is TRBV10-3, the J gene TRBJ2-1; 7 positions agree with TRBD2. CDR3 length: 14 amino acids. V was pared by 6 bases and J by 2 bases, with 4 bases of the junction left unmatched. In germline, CDR1 is ENHRY, CDR2 SYGVKD. CDR3 region: CAIRGTSAYNEQFF. The CDR3 DNA follows: TGTGCCATCAGGGGAACTAGCGCCTACAATGAGCAGTTCTTC.

Only a few counts were recorded for this clonotype. The chain uses TRBV20-1 and TRBJ1-1, with D unresolved. With 0 bases removed from V and 6 bases from J, the gap between germline ends came to 8 bases. CDR3 length: 12 amino acids. Germline CDR1 DFQATT, CDR2 SNEGSKA (reference sequence). The CDR3 DNA reads TGCAGTGCTAGAGAGGGCGGCTCTGAAGCTTTCTTT. Protein sequence: CSAREGGSEAFF.

This chain joins TRBV7-3 and TRBJ1-1, with D possibly matching TRBD1 (6 bases). CDR1 and CDR2 from the germline V gene are SGHTA and FQGTGA. This CDR3 spans 15 amino acids. Deletions cut 3 bases from V and 3 bases from J, with 14 bases between. The CDR3 protein is CASSLTGAFDTEAFF. Written as DNA, the CDR3 is TGTGCCAGCAGCTTGACAGGTGCCTTTGACACTGAAGCTTTCTTT. The entire variable domain, with the rest obtained from reference TRBV7-3 and TRBJ1-1, is as follows: GAGVSQTPSNKVTEKGKYVELRCDPISGHTALYWYRQSLGQGPEFLIYFQGTGAADDSGLPNDRFFAVRPEGSVSTLKIQRTERGDSAVYLCASSLTGAFDTEAFFGQGTRLTVV.

This clonotype came up a few times. The chain employs TRBV6-2 or TRBV6-3 and TRBJ1-1; no clear D gene. Germline CDR1 MNHEY, CDR2 SVGEGT. The ends were cut back, 6 bases at V and 1 base at J, with 12 bases in the middle. There are 14 residues in the CDR3. The CDR3: CASSFLRENTEAFF. The DNA for the CDR3 is TGTGCCAGCAGCTTCCTTCGAGAGAACACTGAAGCTTTCTTT.

This clonotype came up many times. The CDR3 sequence is CAIREDSEAFF. The CDR3 nucleotides are TGTGCCATCAGGGAGGACAGTGAAGCTTTCTTT. The V gene is TRBV10-3, the J gene TRBJ1-1; a weak D match, TRBD1 (6 bases). Germline V gene lookup returns CDR1 ENHRY and CDR2 SYGVKD. The V end was cut by 6 bases, the J end by 7 bases, with 9 bases between. The CDR3 is 11 amino acids.

In its sample, this clonotype was seen many times. J is TRBJ2-5 and V is TRBV10-3; 13 positions agree with TRBD2. The CDR3 is 20 amino acids. Germline CDR1 ENHRY, CDR2 SYGVKD. The trim removed 2 bases at V and 4 bases at J, leaving 16 bases unmatched. The CDR3 reads CAISESRTSGGLSKGETQYF. Here the CDR3 DNA reads TGTGCCATCAGTGAGAGCAGGACTAGCGGGGGACTGTCCAAGGGAGAGACCCAGTACTTC.

Ten or more counts support this clonotype. V usage is TRBV6-2 or TRBV6-3 and J usage is TRBJ2-7; maybe TRBD1 (5 bases). V lost 0 bases to trimming and J lost 5 bases, with 14 bases between them. CDR1 MNHEY and CDR2 SVGEGT come from the germline V gene. The CDR3 runs 15 residues. Here the CDR3 reads CASSYSGLSVHEQYF. DNA of the CDR3: TGTGCCAGCAGTTACTCGGGGCTTTCGGTACACGAGCAGTACTTC.

This clonotype was recorded many times. This sequence joins TRBV7-2 and TRBJ1-5; 12 bases line up with TRBD1. Trimming removed 2 bases from V and 1 base from J; junction bases left unmatched: 6. The CDR3 is 18 residues long. Germline CDR1 is SGHTA and CDR2 is FQGNSA. DNA for the CDR3: TGTGCCAGCAGCTTAAGCGGGACAGGGGGCCTCAGCAATCAGCCCCAGCATTTT. Translation: CASSLSGTGGLSNQPQHF.

With respect to this clonotype: Just one base apart from a much larger clone, this may be a read error. The chain recombines TRBV12-3 or TRBV12-4 with TRBJ2-3, with TRBD1 matching 11 bases. This CDR3 contains 15 residues. CDR3 loop: CASSLDRGRTDAQYF. The CDR3 DNA is TGTGCCAGCAGTCTGGACAGGGGGCGAACAGATGCGCAGTATTTT.

The sample holds one count of this clonotype. The J gene is TRBJ1-5, the V gene TRBV21-1; TRBD1, the table's D call, was not compared with the DNA. TRBV21-1 is a pseudogene. The CDR3 length is 16 residues. The CDR3 here is CASSKQGFRSNQPQHF. DNA for the CDR3: TGTGCCAGCAGCAAACAGGGGTTCCGCAGCAATCAGCCCCAGCATTTT.

This clonotype occurred many times. The chain joins TRBV30 to TRBJ2-1; D is perhaps TRBD2 (5 bases). The germline V gene has CDR1 GTSNPN and CDR2 SVGIG (reference sequence). The CDR3 is 14 residues long. V lost 3 bases to trimming and J lost 6 bases, with 15 bases between them. The CDR3 loop reads CAWRIPGRGNEQFF. The DNA of the CDR3 is TGTGCCTGGAGGATACCAGGACGGGGCAATGAGCAGTTCTTC.